The 22 T cell receptor beta chains listed next were all sequenced from one sample in a study of post-analysis software for immune sequencing data. Overall study results and limits: Patients carried roughly 5 TRBV segments more frequently than controls did, and TRBV5-6, TRBV5-1 and TRBV20-1 were among them.

Each TCR beta cDNA library carried unique molecular identifiers. In TCRdb, the PCR reads were re-called with MiXCR into one record per CDR3 protein. The sample records roughly 870,000 distinct CDR3 sequences, approximately 57% being singletons. These receptors' targets are unknown. Source material: blood. These receptors all come from a girl aged 5 to 17 with multiple sclerosis.

The J gene is TRBJ1-2, the V gene TRBV20-1, with D unclear. The germline V gene has CDR1 DFQATT and CDR2 SNEGSKA (reference sequence). CDR3 length: 13 residues. V was trimmed by 0 bases and J by 7 bases, leaving 12 bases between them. Written as DNA, the CDR3 is TGCAGTGCTAGAGAAACCCCAGGTTCTGGCTACACCTTC. Its translation is CSARETPGSGYTF.

This chain uses TRBV7-9 with TRBJ2-7, with D unclear. CDR3 length: 11 residues. Trimming shortened V by 5 bases and J by 9 bases, and 11 bases separated the two germline ends. Germline CDR1 reads SEHNR; CDR2 reads FQNEAQ (reference sequence). The CDR3 bases are TGTGCCAGCAGCCCCGGCCGGTGGCAGTACTTC. Translating gives CASSPGRWQYF.

A few counts support this clonotype. This chain connects TRBV20-1 to TRBJ2-5; TRBD1 matches at 7 bases. The CDR3 contains 15 residues. Germline V gene data show CDR1 as DFQATT and CDR2 as SNEGSKA (reference sequence). Trimming at V came to 1 base and at J to 0 bases, leaving 5 bases not matched to a gene. This chain's CDR3 is CSARASTGNQETQYF. CDR3 nucleotide sequence: TGCAGTGCTAGAGCCTCGACAGGGAACCAAGAGACCCAGTACTTC.

The chain links TRBV5-1 to TRBJ2-1, with TRBD1 identical over 8 bases. V trimming: 0 bases; J trimming: 6 bases; junction bases outside the gene matches: 8. CDR1 is SGHRS, CDR2 YFSETQ, per germline. CDR3 length equals 16 residues. The CDR3 coding sequence is TGCGCCAGCAGCTTGGGGTCCGGGACAGGTCGCAATGAGCAGTTCTTC. It translates to CASSLGSGTGRNEQFF.

J is TRBJ2-4 and V is TRBV6-5; D is perhaps TRBD2 (5 bases). Matching the DNA end better, TRBJ2-7 makes the J call doubtful. The germline CDR1 and CDR2 sequences are MNHEY and SVGAGI. The CDR3 extends over 14 amino acids. In DNA form, the CDR3 reads TGTGCCAGCAGTTACTCGACACCGGAGGACGAGCAGTACTTC. It translates to CASSYSTPEDEQYF.

The gene calls are TRBV12-3 or TRBV12-4 and TRBJ2-1; TRBD2 agrees at 11 bases. CDR3 length equals 16 residues. V shed 6 bases, J shed 6 bases, and the junction held 10 bases outside the gene matches. Here the CDR3 reads CASRPDIAGGPNEQFF. CDR3 DNA sequence: TGTGCCAGCAGGCCCGACATAGCGGGAGGGCCCAATGAGCAGTTCTTC.

The V and J genes are TRBV10-3 and TRBJ2-1, with TRBD2 identical over 9 bases. Germline loops: CDR1 ENHRY, CDR2 SYGVKD. This CDR3 has 13 amino acids. V trimming: 8 bases; J trimming: 4 bases; junction bases outside the gene matches: 3. The CDR3 reads CAIGTSGYNEQFF. The CDR3 coding sequence is TGTGCCATCGGCACTAGCGGGTACAATGAGCAGTTCTTC.

In this sample, this clonotype turned up a few times. J is TRBJ2-7 and V is TRBV20-1, with 8 bases that match TRBD1. The germline V gene encodes CDR1 DFQATT and CDR2 SNEGSKA (reference sequence). V trimming: 5 bases; J trimming: 4 bases; junction bases outside the gene matches: 7. The CDR3 consists of 13 residues. The CDR3 DNA follows: TGCAGTGCTCCTGACAGGGACAGGTACGAGCAGTACTTC. This translates into CSAPDRDRYEQYF.

This sequence joins TRBV29-1 and TRBJ2-5; 9 nucleotides line up with TRBD1. CDR3 length: 13 residues. The germline V gene has CDR1 SQVTM and CDR2 ANQGSEA. The ends lost 8 bases at V and 4 bases at J; junction bases unmatched: 8. The DNA for the CDR3 is TGCAGCTACTGGGCGGGACAGGGAGAGACCCAGTACTTC. Encoded protein: CSYWAGQGETQYF.

This clonotype came up a few times. The V and J genes are TRBV10-3 and TRBJ1-2; possible D gene TRBD1, 5 bases. V dropped 3 bases and J dropped 11 bases, with 13 bases sitting between them. The CDR3 spans 12 residues. The germline V gene has CDR1 ENHRY and CDR2 SYGVKD. CDR3 bases: TGTGCCATCAGTGATTTCGGGGGAGGTTACACCTTC. Residues: CAISDFGGGYTF.

Only one count was recorded for this clonotype. The chain joins TRBV7-3 to TRBJ2-7; TRBD1 aligns across 11 bases. V shed 5 bases, J shed 6 bases, and the junction held 15 bases outside the gene matches. Germline assignment: CDR1 SGHTA and CDR2 FQGTGA. The CDR3 sequence is 17 residues long. CDR3 coding DNA: TGTGCCAGCAGCCCAGCTCGACCGGGACAGGGGGTTGGCGAGCAGTACTTC. It encodes CASSPARPGQGVGEQYF.

The chain links TRBV30 to TRBJ2-1; 8 bases are a match to TRBD1. This CDR3 region has 11 residues. Losses at the gene ends were 2 bases for V and 9 bases for J; bases not matched to a gene: 0. Germline V gene sequence: CDR1 GTSNPN, CDR2 SVGIG (reference sequence). CDR3 sequence: CAWSQGAEQFF. The CDR3 DNA is TGTGCCTGGAGTCAGGGGGCTGAGCAGTTCTTC.

The chain joins TRBV27 to TRBJ2-6; the match to TRBD1 covers 9 bases. Germline V lookup: CDR1 MNHEY, CDR2 SMNVEV (reference sequence). The ends lost 9 bases at V and 0 bases at J; junction bases unmatched: 12. The CDR3 contains 18 residues. The CDR3 DNA is TGTGCCAGAGGGGACAGGGCCCACTTCTTCTCTGGGGCCAACGTCCTGACTTTC. It specifies CARGDRAHFFSGANVLTF.

This clonotype was observed a few times. Its ends do not fully match the called genes, so a read error is possible. The chain is built from TRBV7-2 and TRBJ2-7; D gene unclear. The CDR3 sequence is 13 residues long. Germline assignment: CDR1 SGHTA and CDR2 FQGNSA. The CDR3 loop reads CACSLGDFYEQYF. Written as DNA, the CDR3 is TGTGCCTGCAGCTTAGGCGATTTCTACGAGCAGTACTTC.

This clonotype appeared a few times. The chain combines TRBV6-4 with TRBJ2-3, with 9 bases that match TRBD2. This CDR3 region has 17 residues. The junction had 7 bases not matched to a gene; V was cut back by 1 base and J by 2 bases. Germline CDR1 is MRHNA and CDR2 is SNTAGT. As DNA, the CDR3 is TGTGCCAGCAGTGACTTGCCCAGGACTAGCGACACAGATACGCAGTATTTT. Protein product: CASSDLPRTSDTDTQYF.

The rearrangement joins TRBV20-1 to TRBJ2-1; 7 positions match TRBD2. The CDR3 runs to 14 residues. CDR1 DFQATT and CDR2 SNEGSKA come from the germline V gene (reference sequence). Trimming took 1 base from V and 5 from J; bases not matched to a gene: 5. The CDR3 DNA reads as TGCAGTGCTAGAGGCGGGAGAGTCGACAATGAGCAGTTCTTC. The encoded protein is CSARGGRVDNEQFF.

The J gene is TRBJ2-1, the V gene TRBV7-6; 10 bases fit TRBD1. Germline loops: CDR1 SGHVS, CDR2 FNYEAQ. Trimming cost V 10 bases and J 8 bases; bases outside gene matches: 8. The CDR3 is made up of 13 amino acids. The CDR3, as DNA: TGTGCCATCCGGGGACAGGGGAGGGATGAGCAGTTCTTC. Protein: CAIRGQGRDEQFF.

This clonotype was observed a few times. The rearrangement links TRBV20-1 to TRBJ2-7; no clear D. V lost 6 bases and J lost 0, with 15 bases in between. Germline lookup yields CDR1 DFQATT and CDR2 SNEGSKA (reference sequence). The CDR3 is 14 amino acids. DNA for the CDR3: TGCAGTGCGAGCCGGGCAGCGACCTCCTACGAGCAGTACTTC. This sequence encodes CSASRAATSYEQYF.

This chain joins TRBV15 and TRBJ1-6, with a tentative D call TRBD1 (6 bases). Germline CDR1 reads LNHNV; CDR2 reads YYDKDF (reference sequence). Deletions cut 0 bases from V and 10 bases from J, with 19 bases between. CDR3 length: 17 amino acids. Written as DNA, the CDR3 is TGTGCCACCAGCAGAGATCGGCACAGGGCGGGAGGGTCACCCCTCCACTTT. It encodes CATSRDRHRAGGSPLHF.

The V gene is TRBV4-1, the J gene TRBJ2-7; D may be TRBD2 (5 bases). The CDR3 has 13 amino acids. Germline CDR1 reads MGHRA; CDR2 reads YSYEKL. V gave up 3 bases and J gave up 7 bases, with 13 bases separating them. The CDR3 region is CASSHLASGEQYF. The CDR3 DNA reads TGCGCCAGCAGCCACCTGGCGTCGGGGGAGCAGTACTTC.

This clonotype was detected a few times. The chain links TRBV6-4 to TRBJ2-1, with D perhaps TRBD2 (6 bases). Trimming took off 4 bases at V and 4 bases at J, with 11 bases between the two ends. Germline V gene sequence: CDR1 MRHNA, CDR2 SNTAGT. This CDR3 is 14 amino acids long. The CDR3 bases are TGTGCCAGCAGTGCTGAGACTAGTTACAATGAGCAGTTCTTC. This gives the protein CASSAETSYNEQFF.

The chain uses TRBV29-1 and TRBJ1-2, with 7 positions matching TRBD1. Germline assignment: CDR1 SQVTM and CDR2 ANQGSEA. V lost 6 bases, J lost 3 bases, and 13 bases stayed unmatched. The length of the CDR3 is 15 residues. The DNA for the CDR3 is TGCAGCGTGCGGGGCAGGGGGGGATTGGACTATGGCTACACCTTC. It translates to CSVRGRGGLDYGYTF.